The 11 T cell receptor beta chains given below trace back to one sample, sequenced in a study of CD8+ T cells in alopecia areata. Treatment here: oral pan-JAK inhibitor, 5-10 mg twice daily. Sequencing used cDNA as its template, made by extracting RNA and reverse transcribing it. The table came from immunoSEQ multiplex PCR; TCRdb's copy has only in-frame clones and leaves some out. Of some 200,000 clones detected, about 62% appear once; the ten largest clones hold more than 5.5%. Sequencing used CD4+ T cells sorted from blood, obtained at week 24, from a patient treated with tofacitinib. All receptors derive from a human donor with alopecia areata.

V usage is TRBV19 and J usage is TRBJ1-5; D remains unclear. This CDR3 has 14 residues. Germline V gene data show CDR1 as LNHDA and CDR2 as SQIVND (reference sequence). V shed 4 bases and J shed 0 bases, with 7 bases lying between them. This chain's CDR3 is CASSTAPSNQPQHF. In DNA form, the CDR3 reads TGTGCCAGTAGTACGGCACCTAGCAATCAGCCCCAGCATTTT.

In its sample, this clone was seen a few times. The V and J genes are TRBV7-8 and TRBJ2-7; no firm D call. Trimming pared 1 base from V and 1 base from J, leaving 8 bases between. CDR1 is SGHVS and CDR2 is FQNEAQ in the germline V gene. The CDR3 totals 14 residues. CDR3 bases: TGTGCCAGCAGCTTAGAACTTATATCCTACGAGCAGTACTTC. Translating it yields CASSLELISYEQYF. The full variable domain, with the rest looked up from reference TRBV7-8 and TRBJ2-7, is GAGVSQSPRYKVAKRGQDVALRCDPISGHVSLFWYQQALGQGPEFLTYFQNEAQLDKSGLPSDRFFAERPEGSVSTLKIQRTQQEDSAVYLCASSLELISYEQYFGPGTRLTVT.

The J gene is TRBJ1-2, the V gene TRBV27; D perhaps matches TRBD1 (6 bases). Germline CDR1 reads MNHEY; CDR2 reads SMNVEV (reference sequence). Trimming pared 2 bases from V and 9 bases from J, leaving 10 bases between. This CDR3 contains 12 residues. The DNA of the CDR3 is TGTGCCAGCAGTTTAGCAGGGGACAGCTACACCTTC. Translation gives CASSLAGDSYTF.

The V call is TRBV30, the J call TRBJ1-2; no firm D call. Germline V gene lookup returns CDR1 GTSNPN and CDR2 SVGIG (reference sequence). The CDR3 has 14 amino acids. V dropped 6 bases and J dropped 1 base, with 15 bases sitting between them. The CDR3 nucleotides are TGTGCCTGTAGAACCGGGCTCCTTAACTATGGCTACACCTTC. The encoded protein is CACRTGLLNYGYTF.

The chain combines TRBV5-1 with TRBJ2-7, with TRBD2 matching 8 bases. Germline V lookup: CDR1 SGHRS, CDR2 YFSETQ. The CDR3 is made up of 15 amino acids. Trimming took 4 bases from V and 5 from J; bases not matched to a gene: 11. The CDR3 protein is CASSGEPGGEDEQYF. The CDR3 DNA follows: TGCGCCAGCAGCGGGGAACCGGGAGGGGAGGACGAGCAGTACTTC.

This clone was seen more than once but under ten times. V usage is TRBV5-4 and J usage is TRBJ2-5, with no clear D. The CDR3 has 14 amino acids. V shed 5 bases and J shed 3 bases, with 14 bases lying between them. Germline loops: CDR1 SGHNT, CDR2 YYREEE (reference sequence). The CDR3 here is CASSAAPDEETQYF. CDR3 coding DNA: TGTGCCAGCAGTGCTGCCCCTGACGAAGAGACCCAGTACTTC.

The genes are TRBV5-6 and TRBJ2-7; D gene unclear. Trimming removed 0 bases from V and 7 bases from J, with 5 bases in between. The CDR3 contains 11 residues. Looked up from germline, CDR1 is SGHDT and CDR2 is YYEEEE. The CDR3 DNA reads as TGTGCCAGCAGCTTGGAGAAAGAGCAGTACTTC. It codes for CASSLEKEQYF. Full variable domain (outside the CDR3, taken from reference TRBV5-6 and TRBJ2-7): DAGVTQSPTHLIKTRGQQVTLRCSPKSGHDTVSWYQQALGQGPQFIFQYYEEEERQRGNFPDRFSGHQFPNYSSELNVNALLLGDSALYLCASSLEKEQYFGPGTRLTVT.

The J gene is TRBJ2-3, the V gene TRBV7-3; either TRBD1 or TRBD2 may fit D (5 bases each). Trimming took off 6 bases at V and 0 bases at J, with 10 bases between the two ends. The CDR3 contains 14 residues. Looked up from germline, CDR1 is SGHTA and CDR2 is FQGTGA. CDR3 sequence (DNA): TGTGCCAGCAGAACGGGGCCGAGCACAGATACGCAGTATTTT. Its translation: CASRTGPSTDTQYF.

This chain connects TRBV7-9 to TRBJ2-3; no firm D call. The CDR3 is 12 residues long. Germline V gene lookup returns CDR1 SEHNR and CDR2 FQNEAQ (reference sequence). The V end lost 5 bases, the J end lost 8 bases, and 11 bases lay between the germline ends. As DNA, the CDR3 is TGTGCCAGCAGCATCATGATGGGTACGCAGTATTTT. Protein: CASSIMMGTQYF.

The chain carries TRBV2 and TRBJ1-1; TRBD1 might be the D (6 bases). Trimming left V 3 bases short and J 1 base short, with 9 bases between. The length of the CDR3 is 14 residues. The germline V gene has CDR1 SNHLY and CDR2 FYNNEI. CDR3 in amino acids: CASSESTGNTEAFF. CDR3 coding DNA: TGTGCCAGCAGTGAGTCGACAGGGAACACTGAAGCTTTCTTT.

V usage is TRBV18 and J usage is TRBJ2-6; D not resolved. CDR3 length equals 15 residues. V was shortened by 2 bases and J by 0 bases, with 5 bases between the two germline ends. The germline gives CDR1 KGHSH, CDR2 LQKENI. The CDR3 loop is CASSPVASGANVLTF. CDR3 nucleotides: TGTGCCAGCTCACCAGTAGCCTCTGGGGCCAACGTCCTGACTTTC.